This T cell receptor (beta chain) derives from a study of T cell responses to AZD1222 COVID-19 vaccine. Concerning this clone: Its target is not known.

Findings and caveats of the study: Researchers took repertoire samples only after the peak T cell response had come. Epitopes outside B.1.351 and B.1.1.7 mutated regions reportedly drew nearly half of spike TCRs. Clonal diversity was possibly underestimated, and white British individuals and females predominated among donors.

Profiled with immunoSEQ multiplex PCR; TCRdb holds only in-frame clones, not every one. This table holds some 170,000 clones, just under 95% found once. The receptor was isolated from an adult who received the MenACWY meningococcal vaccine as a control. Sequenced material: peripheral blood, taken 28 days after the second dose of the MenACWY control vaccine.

CDR3 DNA: TGTGCCAGCAGTTACCGGACGTCGGTCACTGAAGCTTTCTTT. It specifies CASSYRTSVTEAFF. The chain has TRBV6-2 or TRBV6-3 and TRBJ1-1, with no clear D. Trimming left V 2 bases short and J 4 bases short, with 11 bases between. Looked up from germline, CDR1 is MNHEY and CDR2 is SVGEGT. This CDR3 has 14 residues.